This T cell receptor (beta chain) derives from a study of CD8 T cells in ankylosing spondylitis. Scientists made TCR beta libraries using quantitative 5'-RACE with molecular barcodes. MiXCR, applied by TCRdb to the 5' RACE reads, yields one record per CDR3 protein. The profile shows 150,000 to 200,000 distinct CDR3 sequences, 13% of them singletons. V lost 3 bases and J lost 9, with 14 bases in between. The CDR3 consists of 13 residues. Germline V CDR1 and CDR2: SEHNR, FQNEAQ (reference sequence). V gene TRBV7-9 combines with J gene TRBJ1-1; maybe TRBD1 (5 bases). The clonotype was recovered from a male donor with ankylosing spondylitis or in good health (not recorded which). Material for sequencing was blood, either unsorted or a sorted T cell fraction (not recorded which). The CDR3 protein is CASSFLGADKAFF. CDR3 in DNA: TGTGCCAGCAGCTTCCTTGGGGCAGATAAAGCTTTCTTT.